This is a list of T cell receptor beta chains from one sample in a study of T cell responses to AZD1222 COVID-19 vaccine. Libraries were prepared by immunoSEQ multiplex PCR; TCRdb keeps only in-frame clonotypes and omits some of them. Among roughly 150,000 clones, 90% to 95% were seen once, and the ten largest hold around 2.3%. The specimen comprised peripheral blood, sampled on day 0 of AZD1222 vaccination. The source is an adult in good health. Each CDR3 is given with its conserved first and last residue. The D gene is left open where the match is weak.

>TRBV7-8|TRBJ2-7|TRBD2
TGTGCCAGCAGCTTACGGCGGGAGGGGGGCGACGAGCAGTACTTC
CASSLRREGGDEQYF
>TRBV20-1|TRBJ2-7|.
TGCTCCCGTCGCAACTCCTACGAGCAGTACTTC
CSRRNSYEQYF
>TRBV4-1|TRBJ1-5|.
TGCGCCAGCAGCCAAGGATACCGAGGTCAGCCCCAGCATTTT
CASSQGYRGQPQHF
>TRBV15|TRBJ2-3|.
TGTGCCACCAGCAGAGGCAGAACAACCACAGATACGCAGTATTTT
CATSRGRTTTDTQYF
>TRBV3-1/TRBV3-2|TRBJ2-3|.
TGTGCCAGCAGCCAAGATCTTACGAGGGGTGGGCAGTATTTT
CASSQDLTRGGQYF
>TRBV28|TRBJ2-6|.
TGTGCCAGCAGTTTGTCTGGGTTCCCTGGGGCCAACGTCCTGACTTTC
CASSLSGFPGANVLTF
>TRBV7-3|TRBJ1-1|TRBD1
TGTGCCAGCAGCTTAGGTTTGACAGGGGACGCTTTCTTT
CASSLGLTGDAFF
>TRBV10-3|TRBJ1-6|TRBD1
TGTGCCATCAGTGAGTCGGGACAGAGTAATTCACCCCTCCACTTT
CAISESGQSNSPLHF
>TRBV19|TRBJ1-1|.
TGTGCCACCAAGATCTGGGCCCAGAACACTGAAGCTTTCTTT
CATKIWAQNTEAFF
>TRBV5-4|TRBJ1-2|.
TGTGCCAGCAGCCCCGCTAGTGTTTTCAGGACTGGCTACACCTTC
CASSPASVFRTGYTF
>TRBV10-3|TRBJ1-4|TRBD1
TGTGCCATCAGTGAAGGGGGACAGGGTCTCGGTTCTAATGAAAAACTGTTTTTT
CAISEGGQGLGSNEKLFF
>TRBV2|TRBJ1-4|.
TGTGCCAGCAGAGCTTCGGCAACTAATGAAAAACTGTTTTTT
CASRASATNEKLFF
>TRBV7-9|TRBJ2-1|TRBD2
TGTGCCAGCAGCTTAGACGGGACTAGCCGCGCTGAGCAGTTCTTC
CASSLDGTSRAEQFF
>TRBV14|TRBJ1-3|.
TGTGCCAGCAGCCAAGTACGGGGAGCTGGAAACACCATATATTTT
CASSQVRGAGNTIYF
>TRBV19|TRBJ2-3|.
TGTGCCAGTAGGGGCTTCACAGATACGCAGTATTTT
CASRGFTDTQYF